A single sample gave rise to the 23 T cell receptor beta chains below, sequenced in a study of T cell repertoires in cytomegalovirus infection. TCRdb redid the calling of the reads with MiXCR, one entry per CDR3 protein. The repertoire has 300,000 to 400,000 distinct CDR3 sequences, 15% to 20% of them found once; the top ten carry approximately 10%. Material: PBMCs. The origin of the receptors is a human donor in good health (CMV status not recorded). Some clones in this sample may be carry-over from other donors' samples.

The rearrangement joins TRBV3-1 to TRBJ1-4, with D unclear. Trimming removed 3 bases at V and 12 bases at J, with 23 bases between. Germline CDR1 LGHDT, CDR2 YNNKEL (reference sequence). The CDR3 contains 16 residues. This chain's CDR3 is CASSHAPGLTPRELFF. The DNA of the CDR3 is TGTGCCAGCAGCCATGCCCCTGGCCTGACCCCCCGCGAACTGTTTTTT.

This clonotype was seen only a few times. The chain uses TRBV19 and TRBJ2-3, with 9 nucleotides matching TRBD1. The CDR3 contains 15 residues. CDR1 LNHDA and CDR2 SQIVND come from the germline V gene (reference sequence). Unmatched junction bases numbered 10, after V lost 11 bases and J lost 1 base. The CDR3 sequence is CAGTTTGGRTDTQYF. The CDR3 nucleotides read TGTGCCGGGACGACAACAGGGGGCCGCACAGATACGCAGTATTTT.

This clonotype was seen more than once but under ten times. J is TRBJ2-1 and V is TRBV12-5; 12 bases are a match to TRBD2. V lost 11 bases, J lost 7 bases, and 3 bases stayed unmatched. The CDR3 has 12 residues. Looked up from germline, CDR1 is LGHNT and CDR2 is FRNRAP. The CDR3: CASTSGRNEQFF. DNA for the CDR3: TGTGCTTCCACTAGCGGGAGGAATGAGCAGTTCTTC.

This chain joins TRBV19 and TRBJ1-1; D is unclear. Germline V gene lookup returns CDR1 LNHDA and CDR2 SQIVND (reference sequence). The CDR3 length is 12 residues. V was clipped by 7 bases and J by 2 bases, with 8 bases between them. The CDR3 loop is CASMTLNTEAFF. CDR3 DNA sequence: TGTGCCAGTATGACACTAAACACTGAAGCTTTCTTT.

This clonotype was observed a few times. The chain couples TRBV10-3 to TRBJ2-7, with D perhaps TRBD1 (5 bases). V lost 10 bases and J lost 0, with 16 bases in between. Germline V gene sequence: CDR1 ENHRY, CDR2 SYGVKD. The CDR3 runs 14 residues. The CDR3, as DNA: TGTGCCACCTATGGTGCAGGGATCTCCTACGAGCAGTACTTC. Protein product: CATYGAGISYEQYF.

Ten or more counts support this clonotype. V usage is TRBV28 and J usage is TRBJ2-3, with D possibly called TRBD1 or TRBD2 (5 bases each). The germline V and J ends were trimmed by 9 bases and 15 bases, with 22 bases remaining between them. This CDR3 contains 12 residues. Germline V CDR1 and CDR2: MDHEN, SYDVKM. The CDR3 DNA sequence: TGTGCCAGTCAAATCGGGGCGTCTACACAATATTTT. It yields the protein CASQIGASTQYF.

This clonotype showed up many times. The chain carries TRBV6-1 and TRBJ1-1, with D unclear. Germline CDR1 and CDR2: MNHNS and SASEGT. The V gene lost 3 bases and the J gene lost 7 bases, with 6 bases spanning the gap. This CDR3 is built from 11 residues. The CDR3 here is CASSDRFEAFF. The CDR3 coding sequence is TGTGCCAGCAGTGACAGGTTTGAAGCTTTCTTT.

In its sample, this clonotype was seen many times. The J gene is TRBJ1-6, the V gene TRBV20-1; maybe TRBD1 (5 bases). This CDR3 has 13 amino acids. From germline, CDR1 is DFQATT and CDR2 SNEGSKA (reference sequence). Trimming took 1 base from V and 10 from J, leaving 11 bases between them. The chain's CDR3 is CSARGVGVSPLHF. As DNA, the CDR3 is TGCAGTGCTAGAGGGGTAGGGGTATCACCCCTCCACTTT.

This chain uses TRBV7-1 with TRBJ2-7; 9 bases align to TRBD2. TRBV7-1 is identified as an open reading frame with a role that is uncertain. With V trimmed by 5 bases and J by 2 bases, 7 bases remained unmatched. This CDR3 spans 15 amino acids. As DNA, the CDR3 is TGTGCCAGCAGCCAATCTAGCGGGGTTACCTACGAGCAGTACTTC. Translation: CASSQSSGVTYEQYF.

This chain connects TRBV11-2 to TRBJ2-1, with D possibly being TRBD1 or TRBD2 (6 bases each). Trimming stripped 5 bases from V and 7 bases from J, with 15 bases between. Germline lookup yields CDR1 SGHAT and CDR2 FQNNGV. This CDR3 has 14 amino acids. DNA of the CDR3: TGTGCCAGCAGCGGGGGCGGGACCGGGAATGAGCAGTTCTTC. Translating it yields CASSGGGTGNEQFF.

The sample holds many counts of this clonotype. CDR3 amino acids: CASSLARTSRETQYF. Here the CDR3 DNA reads TGTGCCAGCAGCTTAGCTAGGACTTCGCGGGAGACCCAGTACTTC. The rearrangement joins TRBV7-9 to TRBJ2-5, with D tentatively TRBD2 (5 bases). The length of the CDR3 is 15 residues. Between the trimmed V and J ends, which lost 0 bases and 5 bases, there was a span of 13 bases. Germline CDR1 SEHNR, CDR2 FQNEAQ (reference sequence).

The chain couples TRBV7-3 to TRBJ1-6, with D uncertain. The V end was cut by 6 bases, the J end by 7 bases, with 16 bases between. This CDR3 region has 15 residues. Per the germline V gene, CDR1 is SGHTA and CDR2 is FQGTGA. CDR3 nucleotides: TGTGCCAGCAGTAAAAGAGAGGGTACGAATTCACCCCTCCACTTT. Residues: CASSKREGTNSPLHF. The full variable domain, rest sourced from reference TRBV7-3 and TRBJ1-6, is GAGVSQTPSNKVTEKGKYVELRCDPISGHTALYWYRQSLGQGPEFLIYFQGTGAADDSGLPNDRFFAVRPEGSVSTLKIQRTERGDSAVYLCASSKREGTNSPLHFGNGTRLTVT.

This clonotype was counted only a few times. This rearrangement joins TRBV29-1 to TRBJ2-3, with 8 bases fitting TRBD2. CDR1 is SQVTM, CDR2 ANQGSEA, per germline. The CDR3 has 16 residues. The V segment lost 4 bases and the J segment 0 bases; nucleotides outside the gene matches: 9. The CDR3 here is CSVGGGTSGSTDTQYF. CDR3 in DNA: TGCAGCGTTGGGGGGGGCACTAGCGGAAGCACAGATACGCAGTATTTT.

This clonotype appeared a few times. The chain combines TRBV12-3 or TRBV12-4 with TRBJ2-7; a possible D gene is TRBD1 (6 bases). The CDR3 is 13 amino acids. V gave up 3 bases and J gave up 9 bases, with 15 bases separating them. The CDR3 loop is CASSFRRGAVQYF. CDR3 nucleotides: TGTGCCAGCAGTTTCCGCAGGGGAGCGGTGCAGTACTTC.

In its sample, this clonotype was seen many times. The CDR3 protein is CASSPRGLGTSGRVTDTQYF. DNA for the CDR3: TGTGCCAGCAGTCCGAGAGGGTTAGGGACTAGCGGGAGGGTCACAGATACGCAGTATTTT. The J gene is TRBJ2-3, the V gene TRBV7-2; the match to TRBD2 covers 16 bases. Germline V gene data show CDR1 as SGHTA and CDR2 as FQGNSA. V was clipped by 6 bases and J by 2 bases; unmatched bases: 14. The CDR3 runs 20 residues.

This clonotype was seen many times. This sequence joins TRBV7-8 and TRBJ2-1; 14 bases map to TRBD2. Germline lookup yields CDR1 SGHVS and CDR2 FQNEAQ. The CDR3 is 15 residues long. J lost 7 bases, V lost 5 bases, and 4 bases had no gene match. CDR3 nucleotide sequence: TGTGCCAGCAGCATTAGGACTAGCGGGGGGAATGAGCAGTTCTTC. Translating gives CASSIRTSGGNEQFF.

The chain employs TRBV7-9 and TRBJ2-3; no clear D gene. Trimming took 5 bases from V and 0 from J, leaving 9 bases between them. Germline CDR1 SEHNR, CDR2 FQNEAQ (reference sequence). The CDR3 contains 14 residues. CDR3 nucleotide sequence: TGTGCCAGCAGCACCCCCATAAGCACAGATACGCAGTATTTT. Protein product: CASSTPISTDTQYF.

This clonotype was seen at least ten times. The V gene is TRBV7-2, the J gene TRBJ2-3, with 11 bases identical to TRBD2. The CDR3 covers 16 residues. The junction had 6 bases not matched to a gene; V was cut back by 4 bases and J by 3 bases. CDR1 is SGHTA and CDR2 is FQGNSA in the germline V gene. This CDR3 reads CASSWGTSGGTDTQYF. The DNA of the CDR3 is TGTGCCAGCAGCTGGGGAACTAGCGGGGGTACAGATACGCAGTATTTT.

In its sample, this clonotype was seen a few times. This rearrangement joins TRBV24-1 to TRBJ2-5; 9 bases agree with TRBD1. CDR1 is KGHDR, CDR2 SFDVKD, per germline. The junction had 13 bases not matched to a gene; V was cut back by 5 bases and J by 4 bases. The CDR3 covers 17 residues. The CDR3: CATSASSGQGFGETQYF. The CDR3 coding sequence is TGTGCCACCAGTGCCTCCTCGGGACAGGGATTCGGAGAGACCCAGTACTTC.

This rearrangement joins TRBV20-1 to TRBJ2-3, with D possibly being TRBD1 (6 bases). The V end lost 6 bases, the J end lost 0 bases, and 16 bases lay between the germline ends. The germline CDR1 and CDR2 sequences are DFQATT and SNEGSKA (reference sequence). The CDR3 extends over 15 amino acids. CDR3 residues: CSADDDGTSTDTQYF. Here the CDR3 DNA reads TGCAGTGCCGATGACGACGGGACAAGCACAGATACGCAGTATTTT.

CDR3 region: CASSLTNTIYF. The CDR3 nucleotides are TGTGCCAGCAGCTTAACAAACACCATATATTTT. The J gene is TRBJ1-3, the V gene TRBV7-9; D unclear. This CDR3 spans 11 amino acids. The germline CDR1 and CDR2 sequences are SEHNR and FQNEAQ (reference sequence). V shed 2 bases and J shed 6 bases, with 2 bases lying between them.

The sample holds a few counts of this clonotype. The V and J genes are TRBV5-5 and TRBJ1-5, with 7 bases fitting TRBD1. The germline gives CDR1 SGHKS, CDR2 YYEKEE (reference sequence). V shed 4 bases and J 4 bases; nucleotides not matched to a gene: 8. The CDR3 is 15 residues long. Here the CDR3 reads CASSKTGSGNQPQHF. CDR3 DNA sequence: TGTGCCAGCAGCAAGACAGGGAGTGGGAATCAGCCCCAGCATTTT.

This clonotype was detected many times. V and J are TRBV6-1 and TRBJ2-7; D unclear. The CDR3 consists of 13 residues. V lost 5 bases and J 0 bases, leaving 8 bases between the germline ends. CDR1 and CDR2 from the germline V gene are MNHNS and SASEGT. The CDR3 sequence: CASSRLYSYEQYF. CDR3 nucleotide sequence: TGTGCCAGCAGTAGGCTATACTCCTACGAGCAGTACTTC.